Sequencing of this TCR beta chain was carried out in a study of T cell responses to AZD1222 COVID-19 vaccine. TCRdb's copy holds only in-frame clones and misses some; the assay was immunoSEQ multiplex PCR. This table has more than 60,000 clones, about 90% appearing once. This CDR3 has 16 amino acids. From germline, CDR1 is MDHEN and CDR2 SYDVKM. The trim removed 3 bases at V and 7 bases at J, leaving 12 bases unmatched. General study results and limits: Females outnumbered males among donors, who were mostly white British; clonal diversity was possibly underestimated. Repertoire samples came only from after the peak T cell response.

Comment on this clone: What it binds is not known.

This rearrangement joins TRBV28 to TRBJ2-1, with 7 bases lining up with TRBD2. Specimen: peripheral blood, collected on day 0 of AZD1222 vaccination. The source is an adult in good health. The CDR3: CASSFGGRGERNEQFF. In DNA form, the CDR3 reads TGTGCCAGCAGTTTCGGAGGGAGGGGAGAAAGGAATGAGCAGTTCTTC.